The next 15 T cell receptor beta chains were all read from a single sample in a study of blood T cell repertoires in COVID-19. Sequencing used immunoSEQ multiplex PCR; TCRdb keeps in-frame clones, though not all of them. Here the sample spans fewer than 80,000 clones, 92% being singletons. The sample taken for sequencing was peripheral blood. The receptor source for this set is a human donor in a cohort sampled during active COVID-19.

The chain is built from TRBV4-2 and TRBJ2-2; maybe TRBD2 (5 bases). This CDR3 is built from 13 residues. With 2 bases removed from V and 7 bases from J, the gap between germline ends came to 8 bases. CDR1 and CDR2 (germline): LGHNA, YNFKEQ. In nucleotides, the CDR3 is TGTGCCAGCAGCCAAAGCGAGGGCGGGGAGCTGTTTTTT. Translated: CASSQSEGGELFF.

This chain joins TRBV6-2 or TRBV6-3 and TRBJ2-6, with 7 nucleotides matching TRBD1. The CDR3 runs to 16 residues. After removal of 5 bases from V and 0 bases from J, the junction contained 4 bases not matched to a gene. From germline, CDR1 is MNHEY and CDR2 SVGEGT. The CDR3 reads CASSRDRGSGANVLTF. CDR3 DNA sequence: TGTGCCAGCAGTCGGGACAGAGGCTCTGGGGCCAACGTCCTGACTTTC.

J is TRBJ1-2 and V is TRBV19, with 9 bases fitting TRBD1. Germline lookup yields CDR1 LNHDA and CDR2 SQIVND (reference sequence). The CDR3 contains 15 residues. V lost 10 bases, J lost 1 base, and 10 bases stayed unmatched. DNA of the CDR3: TGTGCCACCCACGGGACAGGGAGAATTAACTATGGCTACACCTTC. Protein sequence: CATHGTGRINYGYTF.

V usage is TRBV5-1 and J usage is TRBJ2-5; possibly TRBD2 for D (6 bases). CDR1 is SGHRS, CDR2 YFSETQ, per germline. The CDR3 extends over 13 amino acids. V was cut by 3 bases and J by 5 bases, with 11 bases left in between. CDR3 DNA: TGCGCCAGCAGCTCGGTGGCGGGGGAGACCCAGTACTTC. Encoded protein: CASSSVAGETQYF.

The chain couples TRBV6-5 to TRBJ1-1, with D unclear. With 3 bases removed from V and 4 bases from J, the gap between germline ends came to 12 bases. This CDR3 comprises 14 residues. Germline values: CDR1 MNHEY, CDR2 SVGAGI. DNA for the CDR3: TGTGCCAGCAGTTATCCCACACGGGGCACTGAAGCTTTCTTT. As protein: CASSYPTRGTEAFF.

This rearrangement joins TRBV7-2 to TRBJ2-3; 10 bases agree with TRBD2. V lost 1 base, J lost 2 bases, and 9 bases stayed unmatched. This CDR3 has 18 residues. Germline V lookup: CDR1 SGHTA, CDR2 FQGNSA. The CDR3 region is CASSLDHIAGGPTDTQYF. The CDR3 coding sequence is TGTGCCAGCAGCTTAGATCATATAGCGGGGGGCCCCACAGATACGCAGTATTTT. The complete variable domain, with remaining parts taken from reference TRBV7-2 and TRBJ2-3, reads GAGVSQSPSNKVTEKGKDVELRCDPISGHTALYWYRQSLGQGLEFLIYFQGNSAPDKSGLPSDRFSAERTGGSVSTLTIQRTQQEDSAVYLCASSLDHIAGGPTDTQYFGPGTRLTVL.

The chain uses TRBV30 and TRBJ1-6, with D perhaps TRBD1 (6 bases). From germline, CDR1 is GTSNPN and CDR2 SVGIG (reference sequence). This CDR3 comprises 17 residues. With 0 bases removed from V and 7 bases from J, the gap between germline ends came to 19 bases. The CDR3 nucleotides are TGTGCCTGGAGTGTATTAGGGGGGGGGCGACTGAATTCACCCCTCCACTTT. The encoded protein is CAWSVLGGGRLNSPLHF.

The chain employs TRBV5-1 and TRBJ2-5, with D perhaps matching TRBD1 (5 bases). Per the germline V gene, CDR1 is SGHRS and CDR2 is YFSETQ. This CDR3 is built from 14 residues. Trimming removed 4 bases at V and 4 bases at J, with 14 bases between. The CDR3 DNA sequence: TGCGCCAGCAGCACCCCCCAGGGTTCAGAGACCCAGTACTTC. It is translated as CASSTPQGSETQYF.

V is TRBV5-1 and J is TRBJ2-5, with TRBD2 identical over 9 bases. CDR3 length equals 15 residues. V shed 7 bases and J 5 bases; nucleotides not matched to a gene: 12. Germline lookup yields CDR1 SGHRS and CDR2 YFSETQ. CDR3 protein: CASSFRSGSVETQYF. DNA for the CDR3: TGCGCCAGCTCGTTTCGTAGCGGGAGTGTGGAGACCCAGTACTTC. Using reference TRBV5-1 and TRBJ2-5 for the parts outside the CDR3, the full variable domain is KAGVTQTPRYLIKTRGQQVTLSCSPISGHRSVSWYQQTPGQGLQFLFEYFSETQRNKGNFPGRFSGRQFSNSRSEMNVSTLELGDSALYLCASSFRSGSVETQYFGPGTRLLVL.

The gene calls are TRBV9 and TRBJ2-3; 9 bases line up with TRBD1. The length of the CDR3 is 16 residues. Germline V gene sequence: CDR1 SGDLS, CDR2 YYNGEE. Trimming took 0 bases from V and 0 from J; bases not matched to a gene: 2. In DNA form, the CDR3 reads TGTGCCAGCAGCGTAGCCGGGACAGGGAGCACAGATACGCAGTATTTT. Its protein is CASSVAGTGSTDTQYF.

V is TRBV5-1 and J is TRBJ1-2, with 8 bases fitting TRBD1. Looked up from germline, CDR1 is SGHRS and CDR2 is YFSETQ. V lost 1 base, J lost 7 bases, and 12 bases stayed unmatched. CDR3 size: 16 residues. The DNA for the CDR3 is TGCGCCAGCAGCTTGACGTCAGGGGGCGGCGGAGGTGGCTACACCTTC. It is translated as CASSLTSGGGGGGYTF.

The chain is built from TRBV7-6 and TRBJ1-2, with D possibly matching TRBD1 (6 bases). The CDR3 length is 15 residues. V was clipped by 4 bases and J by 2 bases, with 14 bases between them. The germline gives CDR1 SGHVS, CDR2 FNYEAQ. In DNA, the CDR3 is TGTGCCAGCAGCTCCGGGACAACACTCAACTATGGCTACACCTTC. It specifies CASSSGTTLNYGYTF.

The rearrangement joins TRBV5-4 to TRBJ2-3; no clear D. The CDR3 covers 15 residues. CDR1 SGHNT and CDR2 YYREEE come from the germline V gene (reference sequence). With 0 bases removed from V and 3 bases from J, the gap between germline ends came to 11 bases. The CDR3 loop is CASSLVGVATDTQYF. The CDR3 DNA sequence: TGTGCCAGCAGCTTGGTCGGAGTGGCGACAGATACGCAGTATTTT.

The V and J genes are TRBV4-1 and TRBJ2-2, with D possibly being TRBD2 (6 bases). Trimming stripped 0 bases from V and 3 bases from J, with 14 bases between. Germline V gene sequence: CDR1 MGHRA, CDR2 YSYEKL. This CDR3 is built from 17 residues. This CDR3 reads CASSQDWGTYYTGELFF. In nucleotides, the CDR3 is TGCGCCAGCAGCCAAGATTGGGGGACTTATTACACCGGGGAGCTGTTTTTT.

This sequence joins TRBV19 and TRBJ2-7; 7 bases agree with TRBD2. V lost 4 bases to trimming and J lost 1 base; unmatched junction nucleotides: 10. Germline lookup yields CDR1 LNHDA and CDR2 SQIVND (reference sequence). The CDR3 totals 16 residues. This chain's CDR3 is CASSRSGAHSSYEQYF. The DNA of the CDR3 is TGTGCCAGTAGTAGAAGCGGGGCACATTCGTCCTACGAGCAGTACTTC.